These T cell receptor beta chains were read from a single sample in a study of T cells expressing NK-cell markers. Reprocessing the 5' RACE reads, TCRdb reports a single entry for every CDR3 protein and omits DNA. This sample's table reports under 35,000 distinct CDR3 sequences. Sequences were obtained from blood T cells: a sorted CD56 or NKG2C T cell subset, CD4+ or CD8+ T cells, or bulk PBMC T cells (not recorded which). Receptors were obtained from a woman between 18 and 75 years old in good health. Each CDR3 is given with its conserved first and last residue. Clone size is given for some rows only: seen once, a few or many times, or a class if the clone is expanded.

J gene,V gene,clone size,CDR3 protein
TRBJ2-1,TRBV19,NA,CASSPARLAGAYNEQFF
TRBJ2-1,TRBV29-1,NA,CSVVRDRPHNEQFF
TRBJ2-7,TRBV5-1,NA,CASSFSRQYEQYF
TRBJ1-1,TRBV28,NA,CAIRDRGRTEAFF
TRBJ2-7,TRBV19,NA,CASSTTGSASYEQYF
TRBJ1-2,TRBV6-1,NA,CASSEADGKNYGYTF
TRBJ2-7,TRBV27,NA,CASSLTAAELYEQYF
TRBJ2-3,TRBV11-2,NA,CASSRDRSPDTQYF
TRBJ2-1,TRBV28,NA,CASSPAGEVRGNEQFF
TRBJ2-7,TRBV29-1,NA,CSVEDGNEQYF
TRBJ2-1,TRBV6-2/TRBV6-3,NA,CASSYRPGTRYNEQFF
TRBJ2-2,TRBV15,NA,CATSPEQANTGELFF
TRBJ2-5,TRBV6-8,NA,CASSLRLAPYQETQYF
TRBJ2-1,TRBV7-9,NA,CASSVTSGTDNEQFF
TRBJ2-1,TRBV2,NA,CASSDGGQGNSYNEQFF
TRBJ2-7,TRBV6-1,NA,CASSTGQDVYEQYF
TRBJ2-1,TRBV9,medium-sized,CASSVVAGGYYNEQFF
TRBJ1-2,TRBV27,NA,CASSLSPQIYGYTF
TRBJ1-5,TRBV7-9,NA,CASSLESWDPGDQPQHF
TRBJ1-5,TRBV27,NA,CASSRRGAVGNQPQHF
TRBJ1-5,TRBV3-1,NA,CASSQELGPTQPQHF
TRBJ1-2,TRBV12-3/TRBV12-4,NA,CASRPPGQGHYGYTF
TRBJ2-7,TRBV2,NA,CASSDSGTDYSYEQYF
TRBJ2-7,TRBV13,NA,CASSLAPTGYEQYF
TRBJ2-5,TRBV4-2,NA,CASSQRSGVAGFKETQYF
TRBJ2-7,TRBV7-6,NA,CASSLAIGQDYEQYF
TRBJ1-5,TRBV10-3,NA,CAISERDRENQPQHF
TRBJ1-4,TRBV27,NA,CASTKDRENEKLFF
TRBJ2-1,TRBV30,NA,CAWSGTKNEQFF
TRBJ2-1,TRBV5-1,NA,CASSLHRGASYNEQFF
TRBJ2-1,TRBV5-1,NA,CASSWGAYNEQFF
TRBJ2-7,TRBV5-1,NA,CASSFSLGGLPEEQYF
TRBJ2-5,TRBV5-1,NA,CASSLRGGGAEETQYF
TRBJ1-1,TRBV9,NA,CASSVAGAPGTEAFF
TRBJ2-2,TRBV28,NA,CASSFSGSNTGELFF
TRBJ2-1,TRBV6-1,NA,CASRDSAGVTNEQFF
TRBJ1-2,TRBV6-1,NA,CASSPLVEGRWGYTF
TRBJ2-7,TRBV27,NA,CASIGTGEGLTYEQYF
TRBJ2-3,TRBV29-1,NA,CSVAGATGAKDWSTDTQYF
TRBJ1-2,TRBV29-1,NA,CSVEAQRDGYTF
TRBJ2-3,TRBV20-1,NA,CSARPVVLAGTDTQYF
TRBJ1-3,TRBV4-2,NA,CASSQDRENTIYF
TRBJ2-7,TRBV7-6,NA,CASSPRSRGSPDEQYF
TRBJ2-5,TRBV27,NA,CASSLRDTYQETQYF
TRBJ2-1,TRBV6-5,NA,CASSLGRGNEQFF
TRBJ1-1,TRBV6-1,NA,CASSRDPRAFF
TRBJ1-1,TRBV9,NA,CASSSGMNTEAFF
TRBJ2-2,TRBV6-1,NA,CASRRLSHTGELFF
TRBJ1-5,TRBV19,NA,CASRLGNQPQHF